These T cell receptor beta chains were read from a single sample in a study of blood T cell repertoires in COVID-19. Sequenced by immunoSEQ multiplex PCR; TCRdb stores in-frame clones only, minus some. The repertoire holds roughly 390,000 clones, with around 87% as singletons. Sequenced material: peripheral blood. The receptors were gathered from a woman aged 25 to 39 with COVID-19, enrolled during active disease. CDR3s include the opening cysteine and the closing phenylalanine or tryptophan. The D gene is left open where the match is weak. Size is omitted from some rows. Given values are once, few, many or a class for expanded clones.

d_call: .; clone_size: .; j_call: TRBJ1-1; v_call: TRBV6-2/TRBV6-3; cdr3_aa: CASSYQVMNTEAFF; cdr3_nt: TGTGCCAGCAGTTACCAGGTCATGAACACTGAAGCTTTCTTT
d_call: .; clone_size: .; j_call: TRBJ2-7; v_call: TRBV10-3; cdr3_aa: CAISDRGTGYEQYF; cdr3_nt: TGTGCCATCAGTGATCGGGGAACGGGCTACGAGCAGTACTTC
d_call: .; clone_size: .; j_call: TRBJ1-5; v_call: TRBV28; cdr3_aa: CASSLWGGGQPQHF; cdr3_nt: TGTGCCAGCAGTTTATGGGGGGGTGGTCAGCCCCAGCATTTT
d_call: TRBD2; clone_size: .; j_call: TRBJ2-2; v_call: TRBV19; cdr3_aa: CASTSNGALAGDTGELFF; cdr3_nt: TGTGCCAGTACCTCCAATGGGGCACTAGCGGGAGACACCGGGGAGCTGTTTTTT
d_call: TRBD1; clone_size: .; j_call: TRBJ2-7; v_call: TRBV7-9; cdr3_aa: CASSLAGTGGNFEQYF; cdr3_nt: TGTGCCAGCAGCTTAGCCGGGACAGGGGGCAATTTCGAGCAGTACTTC
d_call: .; clone_size: few; j_call: TRBJ2-3; v_call: TRBV10-3; cdr3_aa: CASSRTDTQYF; cdr3_nt: TGTGCCAGTAGCCGCACAGATACGCAGTATTTT
d_call: TRBD2; clone_size: .; j_call: TRBJ2-7; v_call: TRBV4-3; cdr3_aa: CASSLRLAGMRYEQYF; cdr3_nt: TGCGCCAGCAGCCTCAGACTAGCGGGAATGAGGTACGAGCAGTACTTC
d_call: .; clone_size: once; j_call: TRBJ2-5; v_call: TRBV5-4; cdr3_aa: CASRLDWQETQYF; cdr3_nt: TGTGCCAGCAGACTGGACTGGCAAGAGACCCAGTACTTC
d_call: .; clone_size: .; j_call: TRBJ2-5; v_call: TRBV11-2; cdr3_aa: CASSVGWGDQETQYF; cdr3_nt: TGTGCCAGCAGCGTTGGGTGGGGGGACCAAGAGACCCAGTACTTC
d_call: TRBD2; clone_size: .; j_call: TRBJ2-1; v_call: TRBV11-2; cdr3_aa: CASSSGTSGYNEQFF; cdr3_nt: TGTGCCAGCAGCTCCGGGACTAGCGGATACAATGAGCAGTTCTTC